This T cell receptor beta chain was recovered during a study of T cells in Graves' hyperthyroidism and ophthalmopathy (dated by TCRdb to 2018 to 2020). Background on the whole study: Peripheral blood samples were taken at initial diagnosis, before any treatment was given. To identify TCR V-J signatures that set the groups apart, the researchers used a discovery cohort of about a hundred patients, made up of under 45 with Graves' ophthalmopathy and some 56 with stable Graves' hyperthyroidism. Whether ophthalmopathy could be predicted prospectively was tested in an independent validation cohort made up of 18 to 20 hyperthyroidism patients plus 17 patients who later progressed to ophthalmopathy. Once sampling was done, hyperthyroidism patients were given methimazole at a starting dose of 30 mg daily, whereas ophthalmopathy patients were given high-dose intravenous methylprednisolone. The study also compared thyroid tissue and blood T-cell repertoires from more than five Graves' hyperthyroidism patients. The paper describes TCR Vbeta CDR3 sequencing of 140 or so peripheral blood samples, made up of around 41 ophthalmopathy patients, 70 to 75 hyperthyroidism patients and 17 progressor patients. The roughly 100 discovery patients were randomly divided into training and test sets at a 7:3 ratio. The full study reports these points: In validation, progression to ophthalmopathy was predicted by the model with around 70% sensitivity and about 72% specificity, a median of roughly 6.4 months before onset. Sample size was not statistically predetermined, and investigators were not blinded to group allocation. Most expanded thyroid clonotypes (frequency above 0.001) were also detected in blood, suggesting blood repertoires may reflect thyroid immune responses. A 13 V-J signature model separated ophthalmopathy from stable hyperthyroidism, with approximately 87% sensitivity and roughly 84% specificity in cross-validation and 80%/75% in testing.

In the ophthalmopathy patients, disease was moderately to severely active, with a Clinical Activity Score of 3 or more, a NOSPECS grade of 4 or more, and a duration of less than 3 months. The study excluded patients with uncontrolled infections, other autoimmune diseases, pregnancy or lactation. Diagnoses were based on clinical symptoms, serum thyroxine and TRAb, thyroid ultrasound and orbital computed tomography. Ficoll-Paque density gradient centrifugation was used to isolate PBMCs from under 11 ml of fresh peripheral blood. Trizol reagent was used to extract total RNA, and RNA quality was then checked on an Agilent 2100 Bioanalyzer. V lost 0 bases and J lost 4 bases, and the count of bases not matched to a germline gene is 7. Its CDR3 holds 18 amino acids, cysteine through phenylalanine. CDR3 DNA only is kept here, 54 bases in frame from base 1. From the germline V gene, CDR1 is SGHTA and CDR2 is FQGNSA.

The TCR beta CDR3 regions were amplified from the RNA transcripts. For the first round of RT-PCR on the TCR CDR3, the HTBI primer set was used together with the Qiagen OneStep RT-PCR kit. A second multiplex PCR round built the libraries, followed by size selection and purification. Libraries were sequenced paired-end with 100 bp reads on an Illumina HiSeq2000. Under the source paper's analysis protocol: SOAPnuke was used to process the raw data, throwing out any read that contained adapters or uncalled bases, had a mean Phred below 15, or lacked an exact constant-primer or identifier match. COPE v1.2.5 was used to merge the high-quality paired reads, and each unique nucleotide sequence was defined as a clonotype. MiTCR v1.1 was used to align the clonotypes against IMGT TRBV, TRBD and TRBJ reference segments. Only V-J combinations with frequency above 0.0001, covering 99.2% of repertoires, were analysed. A TCS score was defined as the ratio of F50 (clonal expansion) to E x V (chaos), with BLOSUM62-based TCRdist applied between CDR3 peptides within each V-J. Welch's t-statistics and random forest reduced roughly 540 V-J features to about 12, which were used in a naive Bayes classifier (R e1071). The Morisita-Horn index was used to measure how similar the thyroid and blood repertoires were. TCRdb trimmed the raw reads at Q25, called clones with MiXCR and kept productive beta chains. For every CDR3 protein sequence, its rows merge into one entry that carries the most common genes and DNA. Here the V and J calls rest on TCRdb's processing, not on the authors' analysis. This sample holds approximately 610,000 distinct CDR3 sequences; 14% to 15% were observed only once. 3.5% to 4.5% of the sample lies in the top ten.

This clonotype was counted at least ten times. Its antigen remains undetermined. One base away there is no much larger clone; base qualities are not given. The chain is assembled from TRBV7-2 and TRBJ2-6; the central 9 bases match TRBD2. The sequence was obtained from a woman aged 35 to 49 with Graves' ophthalmopathy. Sequencing was carried out using blood. Here the CDR3 is given as CASSLAPGLASGANVLTF. The DNA sequence reads TGTGCCAGCAGCTTAGCCCCGGGACTAGCTTCCGGGGCCAACGTCCTGACTTTC.